One and the same sample provided the 17 T cell receptor beta chains below, sequenced in a study of blood T cell repertoires in COVID-19. The method was immunoSEQ multiplex PCR; TCRdb's version includes in-frame clones alone and lacks a portion of them. The sample includes about 120,000 clones, around 89% of them seen just once. The material sequenced was peripheral blood. These receptors were collected from a human donor with acute or convalescent COVID-19. The donor label of this sample is uncertain.

This sequence joins TRBV7-6 and TRBJ2-6; a weak D match, TRBD2 (5 bases). The CDR3 is 15 amino acids. Per germline, CDR1 SGHVS and CDR2 FNYEAQ. V lost 2 bases and J lost 2, with 7 bases in between. DNA for the CDR3: TGTGCCAGCAGCTTACAGGAGGCTGGGGCCAACGTCCTGACTTTC. Translating it yields CASSLQEAGANVLTF.

V gene TRBV5-6 combines with J gene TRBJ2-7, with D uncertain. From germline, CDR1 is SGHDT and CDR2 YYEEEE. V lost 8 bases to trimming and J lost 2 bases, with 17 bases between them. The CDR3 length is 14 residues. The CDR3 is CARFLCARTYEQYF. In nucleotides, the CDR3 is TGTGCCAGATTCCTCTGCGCGAGGACCTACGAGCAGTACTTC.

This sequence joins TRBV6-5 and TRBJ1-6; possibly TRBD1 for D (6 bases). Trimming took off 5 bases at V and 10 bases at J, with 15 bases between the two ends. There are 14 residues in the CDR3. Germline CDR1 is MNHEY and CDR2 is SVGAGI. CDR3 DNA sequence: TGTGCCAGCAGTACAGGGTACGGTCCCTCACCCCTCCACTTT. This gives the protein CASSTGYGPSPLHF.

V is TRBV28 and J is TRBJ1-1; tentatively, D is TRBD1 (6 bases). CDR1 is MDHEN, CDR2 SYDVKM, per germline. The germline V and J ends were trimmed by 2 bases and 8 bases, with 12 bases remaining between them. CDR3 length: 13 residues. This CDR3 reads CASSLSDRPEAFF. CDR3 sequence (DNA): TGTGCCAGCAGTTTAAGTGACAGGCCCGAAGCTTTCTTT. The full variable domain, in which reference TRBV28 and TRBJ1-1 provide the parts outside the CDR3, is DVKVTQSSRYLVKRTGEKVFLECVQDMDHENMFWYRQDPGLGLRLIYFSYDVKMKEKGDIPEGYSVSREKKERFSLILESASTNQTSMYLCASSLSDRPEAFFGQGTRLTVV.

The gene calls are TRBV7-9 and TRBJ2-7, with 8 bases lining up with TRBD2. Germline loops: CDR1 SEHNR, CDR2 FQNEAQ (reference sequence). The V gene end was trimmed by 5 bases and the J gene end by 2 bases; junction bases not matched to a gene: 11. CDR3 length equals 16 residues. The CDR3 protein is CASSPPRTSITYEQYF. Written as DNA, the CDR3 is TGTGCCAGCAGCCCCCCCCGGACTAGCATAACCTACGAGCAGTACTTC.

The chain uses TRBV19 and TRBJ1-4, with D perhaps TRBD1 (5 bases). Germline CDR1 reads LNHDA; CDR2 reads SQIVND (reference sequence). The CDR3 runs to 15 residues. V was shortened by 5 bases and J by 5 bases, with 15 bases between the two germline ends. CDR3 DNA: TGTGCCAGTAGTTCCAGCCGGGACTTCAATGAAAAACTGTTTTTT. It encodes CASSSSRDFNEKLFF.

Points on this clone: An end of the junction does not agree with germline; a read error may underlie this. Other DNA sequences within the sample encode an identical CDR3. J is TRBJ2-1 and V is TRBV7-8; D might be TRBD2 (6 bases). This CDR3 comprises 16 residues. The germline gives CDR1 SGHVS, CDR2 FQNEAQ. The CDR3 sequence is CASSYGHGSSYNEQFF. Written as DNA, the CDR3 is TGTGCCAGCAGCTACGGACACGGGAGCTCCTACAATGAGCAATTCTTC. The variable domain in full, completed from reference TRBV7-8 and TRBJ2-1, reads GAGVSQSPRYKVAKRGQDVALRCDPISGHVSLFWYQQALGQGPEFLTYFQNEAQLDKSGLPSDRFFAERPEGSVSTLKIQRTQQEDSAVYLCASSYGHGSSYNEQFFGPGTRLTVL.

This chain links TRBV11-3 with TRBJ2-5; the D is unclear. CDR3 length equals 13 residues. CDR1 and CDR2 (germline): SGHNT, YENEEA. Deletions cut 1 base from V and 2 bases from J, with 5 bases between. This CDR3 reads CASSLGLQETQYF. The CDR3, as DNA: TGTGCCAGCAGCTTAGGCCTACAAGAGACCCAGTACTTC.

The chain joins TRBV12-5 to TRBJ2-3; 14 bases match TRBD2. This CDR3 is built from 15 residues. Unmatched junction bases numbered 3, after V lost 6 bases and J lost 4 bases. Germline CDR1 is LGHNT and CDR2 is FRNRAP. As DNA, the CDR3 is TGTGCTAGTGGGACTAGCGGGAGGGTGGCAGATACGCAGTATTTT. Its translation is CASGTSGRVADTQYF. The variable domain in full, with the rest retrieved from reference TRBV12-5 and TRBJ2-3, is DARVTQTPRHKVTEMGQEVTMRCQPILGHNTVFWYRQTMMQGLELLAYFRNRAPLDDSGMPKDRFSAEMPDATLATLKIQPSEPRDSAVYFCASGTSGRVADTQYFGPGTRLTVL.

This clone appeared once. The chain employs TRBV5-1 and TRBJ2-1; D gene ambiguous. Trimming took 0 bases from V and 2 from J, leaving 9 bases between them. Germline lookup yields CDR1 SGHRS and CDR2 YFSETQ. The CDR3 runs to 15 residues. In DNA, the CDR3 is TGCGCCAGCAGCTTGGGTGACATCACCTACAATGAGCAGTTCTTC. It translates to CASSLGDITYNEQFF.

Of note for this clone: One end of the junction is discordant with germline, which a read error may explain. The chain has TRBV5-5 and TRBJ1-1, with D maybe TRBD1 (5 bases). Germline assignment: CDR1 SGHKS and CDR2 YYEKEE (reference sequence). This CDR3 comprises 12 residues. For the CDR3, the DNA is TGTGCCAGCAGCTTGGGGACGGGGGGATATATCTTT. It encodes CASSLGTGGYIF.

The chain carries TRBV5-5 and TRBJ2-1; D may be TRBD2 (6 bases). From germline, CDR1 is SGHKS and CDR2 YYEKEE (reference sequence). The CDR3 is made up of 15 amino acids. Trimming left V 1 base short and J 3 bases short, with 11 bases between. In DNA form, the CDR3 reads TGTGCCAGCAGCTTGCTACCGGGAGTCTACAATGAGCAGTTCTTC. This codes for CASSLLPGVYNEQFF.

The J gene is TRBJ2-3, the V gene TRBV4-2; 8 nucleotides agree with TRBD2. Germline CDR1 and CDR2: LGHNA and YNFKEQ. J lost 0 bases, V lost 0 bases, and 5 bases had no gene match. There are 17 residues in the CDR3. The CDR3 is CASSQDVLAESTDTQYF. The CDR3 DNA reads TGTGCCAGCAGCCAAGATGTACTAGCGGAAAGCACAGATACGCAGTATTTT.

The CDR3 DNA reads as TGTGCCAGCAGCTTAGCACACCAGCCCCAGCATTTT. Protein product: CASSLAHQPQHF. The V call is TRBV7-9, the J call TRBJ1-5; no definite D call. Germline V gene sequence: CDR1 SEHNR, CDR2 FQNEAQ (reference sequence). With 0 bases removed from V and 7 bases from J, the gap between germline ends came to 4 bases. The CDR3 is 12 amino acids.

As regards this clone: One end of the junction varies from germline; a read error may be responsible. In DNA, the CDR3 is TGTGCCAGCAGCCGACAATCAGGGGCCAATCAGCTCCAGCATTTT. Its translation is CASSRQSGANQLQHF. This chain links TRBV7-6 with TRBJ1-5; D is possibly TRBD1 (6 bases). Germline-derived CDR1 and CDR2 are SGHVS and FNYEAQ. The CDR3 totals 15 residues.

The chain couples TRBV7-9 to TRBJ2-7; D perhaps matches TRBD1 (6 bases). This CDR3 contains 13 residues. Trimming stripped 7 bases from V and 2 bases from J, with 12 bases between. Looked up from germline, CDR1 is SEHNR and CDR2 is FQNEAQ (reference sequence). CDR3: CASTNGQTYEQYF. The CDR3 bases are TGTGCCAGCACCAACGGACAGACCTACGAGCAGTACTTC.

The chain combines TRBV6-6 with TRBJ1-4, with 8 bases matching TRBD1. V was clipped by 8 bases and J by 7 bases; unmatched bases: 6. CDR3 size: 13 residues. Germline assignment: CDR1 MNHNY and CDR2 SVGAGI (reference sequence). The CDR3 sequence: CASGGQEGEKLFF. DNA for the CDR3: TGTGCCAGCGGGGGACAGGAGGGTGAAAAACTGTTTTTT.